This record looks at one T cell receptor (beta chain) sequence and its context. Per germline, CDR1 WNHNN and CDR2 SYGVQD (reference sequence). V lost 8 bases to trimming and J lost 4 bases, with 12 bases between them. The CDR3 length is 12 residues. Authors' processing steps: How many nucleated cells were present was estimated from reference gene primer amplification. Sequenced by immunoSEQ multiplex PCR; TCRdb stores in-frame clones only, minus some. From that table come the V and J calls and clone size; the DNA was used to work out D and trimming. The sample carries 51,000 or so clones, 80% to 90% recorded once. This sample is drawn from a study of blood T cell repertoires in COVID-19.

The chain links TRBV10-1 to TRBJ2-7; TRBD2 is a possible D gene (5 bases). The material sequenced was peripheral blood. This clonotype originated in an elderly man with acute or convalescent COVID-19. CDR3 sequence: CASSDSYYEQYF. The CDR3 region has the DNA TGCGCCAGCTCGGACTCCTATTACGAGCAGTACTTC.